Following are 16 T cell receptor beta chains from one sample sequenced in a study of cytomegalovirus exposure and HLA in healthy donors. 60 Vbeta and 13 Jbeta primers were used in PCR. Using immunoSEQ multiplex PCR, the repertoire was profiled, and TCRdb retains in-frame clones only, with some absent. Its table lists around 58,000 clones. Specimen: PBMCs. The receptors derive from a man aged 45-65 years in good health and CMV-seropositive.

V usage is TRBV18 and J usage is TRBJ2-7; D uncertain. The germline V and J ends were trimmed by 3 bases and 7 bases, with 19 bases remaining between them. This CDR3 is 15 amino acids long. Germline V CDR1 and CDR2: KGHSH, LQKENI. The CDR3 sequence is CASSPLRQGPREQYF. The CDR3 DNA is TGTGCCAGCTCACCCCTCCGGCAAGGTCCCAGGGAGCAGTACTTC.

The chain combines TRBV4-1 with TRBJ1-2, with 10 bases identical to TRBD1. Germline V gives CDR1 MGHRA, CDR2 YSYEKL. CDR3 length: 18 amino acids. The V segment lost 1 base and the J segment 6 bases; nucleotides outside the gene matches: 14. CDR3 protein: CASSQGPETGGRANGYTF. The CDR3 nucleotides read TGCGCCAGCAGCCAAGGACCCGAGACAGGGGGCAGGGCGAATGGCTACACCTTC.

The chain carries TRBV18 and TRBJ2-7; 8 bases are shared with TRBD1. This CDR3 contains 14 residues. In germline, CDR1 is KGHSH, CDR2 LQKENI. Trimming at V came to 5 bases and at J to 2 bases, leaving 5 bases not matched to a gene. CDR3 in amino acids: CASSTGTGTYEQYF. CDR3 nucleotides: TGTGCCAGCTCAACCGGGACAGGAACCTACGAGCAGTACTTC.

The chain uses TRBV4-3 and TRBJ2-1; TRBD1 matches 9 bases. CDR1 LGHNA and CDR2 YSLEER come from the germline V gene. The CDR3 covers 17 residues. The V and J ends lost 1 base and 1 base, in that order; junction bases with no gene match: 5. CDR3 in amino acids: CASSQGSGTGSYNEQFF. The DNA for the CDR3 is TGCGCCAGCAGCCAAGGATCCGGGACAGGGTCCTACAATGAGCAGTTCTTC.

The V call is TRBV19, the J call TRBJ1-2; D remains ambiguous. This CDR3 region has 16 residues. Trimming cost V 8 bases and J 3 bases, with 22 bases left between them. Per the germline V gene, CDR1 is LNHDA and CDR2 is SQIVND (reference sequence). The CDR3 spells CASRSQQYLSDYGYTF. In DNA form, the CDR3 reads TGTGCCAGTCGGAGTCAACAATATTTGAGTGACTATGGCTACACCTTC.

The rearrangement uses TRBV28 and TRBJ1-2; D not resolved. The CDR3 contains 12 residues. V lost 11 bases to trimming and J lost 1 base, with 11 bases between them. Germline V gene lookup returns CDR1 MDHEN and CDR2 SYDVKM. The DNA for the CDR3 is TGTGCCGCGTGCACCATTAACTATGGCTACACCTTC. Its protein is CAACTINYGYTF.

Turning to this clone: An end of the junction does not agree with germline; a read error may underlie this. V usage is TRBV7-7 and J usage is TRBJ2-1, with 10 bases identical to TRBD2. In germline, CDR1 is SSHAT, CDR2 FNYEAQ (reference sequence). CDR3 length equals 15 residues. The CDR3: CASSSGTSAYNEQFF. CDR3 bases: TGTGCTAGCAGCTCAGGGACTAGCGCCTACAATGAGCAGTTCTTC.

The chain uses TRBV5-1 and TRBJ2-5, with TRBD2 matching over 12 bases. The DNA end favors TRBJ2-7, so the J call may be wrong. The CDR3 extends over 15 amino acids. Germline CDR1 reads SGHRS; CDR2 reads YFSETQ. The CDR3 DNA sequence: TGCGCCAGCAGCCTTGGACTAGCGGGAAGCAACGAGCAGTACTTC. Residues: CASSLGLAGSNEQYF.

The chain carries TRBV30 and TRBJ1-4, with a tentative D call TRBD1 (6 bases). V shed 3 bases and J shed 3 bases, with 14 bases lying between them. This CDR3 is 15 amino acids long. Germline loops: CDR1 GTSNPN, CDR2 SVGIG (reference sequence). CDR3 in amino acids: CAWRRRQAANEKLFF. The CDR3 nucleotides are TGTGCCTGGAGGCGGAGACAGGCGGCTAATGAAAAACTGTTTTTT.

V and J are TRBV5-1 and TRBJ2-5; 12 nucleotides match TRBD1. The germline gives CDR1 SGHRS, CDR2 YFSETQ. With 4 bases clipped from V and 2 bases from J, the junction kept 12 bases outside the gene matches. The CDR3 is made up of 18 amino acids. Written as DNA, the CDR3 is TGCGCCAGCAGCGCCCGGGACAGGGGGCTGAGGGGACAAGAGACCCAGTACTTC. It is translated as CASSARDRGLRGQETQYF.

This rearrangement joins TRBV4-2 to TRBJ2-3; D ambiguous. From germline, CDR1 is LGHNA and CDR2 YNFKEQ. V was shortened by 2 bases and J by 4 bases, with 16 bases between the two germline ends. This CDR3 spans 16 amino acids. The CDR3: CASSQSLQVSSDTQYF. The CDR3 DNA follows: TGTGCCAGCAGCCAATCTCTGCAGGTCAGTTCAGATACGCAGTATTTT.

V usage is TRBV9 and J usage is TRBJ2-3; 8 bases are a match to TRBD2. Germline values: CDR1 SGDLS, CDR2 YYNGEE. The trim removed 3 bases at V and 1 base at J, leaving 4 bases unmatched. There are 15 residues in the CDR3. Here the CDR3 DNA reads TGTGCCAGCAGCGCCGGGGGGGCAGGCACAGATACGCAGTATTTT. Encoded protein: CASSAGGAGTDTQYF.

V gene TRBV4-3 combines with J gene TRBJ1-2; TRBD1 matches at 8 bases. This CDR3 has 16 residues. The V gene's germline CDR1 is LGHNA and CDR2 YSLEER. J lost 4 bases, V lost 0 bases, and 7 bases had no gene match. The CDR3 protein is CASSQEAGGASYGYTF. CDR3 in DNA: TGCGCCAGCAGCCAAGAAGCAGGGGGCGCCAGCTATGGCTACACCTTC.

This rearrangement joins TRBV30 to TRBJ2-5, with TRBD2 identical over 10 bases. The CDR3 runs 13 residues. The germline CDR1 and CDR2 sequences are GTSNPN and SVGIG (reference sequence). The junction had 4 bases not matched to a gene; V was cut back by 3 bases and J by 6 bases. The CDR3 DNA is TGTGCCTGGAGATTAGCGGGGGGTCAGACCCAGTACTTC. It yields the protein CAWRLAGGQTQYF. The full variable domain, with the rest looked up from reference TRBV30 and TRBJ2-5, is SQTIHQWPATLVQPVGSPLSLECTVEGTSNPNLYWYRQAAGRGLQLLFYSVGIGQISSEVPQNLSASRPQDRQFILSSKKLLLSDSGFYLCAWRLAGGQTQYFGPGTRLLVL.

V usage is TRBV6-5 and J usage is TRBJ2-7, with a weak D call TRBD2 (6 bases). The CDR3 covers 13 residues. Germline CDR1 and CDR2: MNHEY and SVGAGI. Trimming cost V 4 bases and J 1 base, with 8 bases left between them. CDR3 protein: CASSSGTSYEQYF. CDR3 bases: TGTGCCAGCAGTTCCGGGACTTCCTACGAGCAGTACTTC.

The V call is TRBV9, the J call TRBJ2-7; no clear D. The germline V gene has CDR1 SGDLS and CDR2 YYNGEE. The CDR3 is made up of 14 amino acids. The germline V and J ends were trimmed by 4 bases and 0 bases, with 11 bases remaining between them. The CDR3 bases are TGTGCCAGCAGCCCCTACCCGAGCTCCTACGAGCAGTACTTC. Residues: CASSPYPSSYEQYF.